These T cell receptor beta chains were read from a single sample in a study of CD8+ T cells in alopecia areata. Clones were sequenced by immunoSEQ multiplex PCR, and TCRdb holds only the in-frame ones, with some missing. The data show 100,000 to 130,000 clones, about 50% seen once. Sequencing used NKG2D-low CD8+ T cells sorted from blood. These receptors were obtained from a human donor with alopecia areata. Each CDR3 is given with its conserved first and last residue. A D gene is named only where the DNA matches it firmly. The size field is filled for only some rows; it gives once, few, many or a size class.

TRBJ1-1	NA	NA	TRBV5-1	TGCGCCAGCAGGTCGGGGATCGCTGAAGCTTTCTTT	CASRSGIAEAFF
TRBJ2-1	few	NA	TRBV28	TGTGCCAGCAGTTCGGAGTTTGACCGGAGTGAGCAGTTCTTC	CASSSEFDRSEQFF
TRBJ2-3	NA	NA	TRBV11-2	TGTGCCAGCAGCTTATGGGGGAGGCCGTCAGATACGCAGTATTTT	CASSLWGRPSDTQYF
TRBJ2-7	NA	NA	TRBV11-2	TGTGCCAGCAGCCCCGGGAACTACGAGCAGTACTTC	CASSPGNYEQYF
TRBJ2-7	few	NA	TRBV2	TGTGCCAGCCTCGGCAGCTACGAGCAGTACTTC	CASLGSYEQYF
TRBJ2-7	NA	NA	TRBV30	TGTGCCACCAACCGACAACCGCTCCCCTACGAGCAGTACTTC	CATNRQPLPYEQYF
TRBJ2-5	NA	TRBD1	TRBV7-9	TGTGCCAGCCAGGGACAGGGAATCGGAGAGACCCAGTACTTC	CASQGQGIGETQYF
TRBJ2-7	NA	NA	TRBV4-1	TGCGCCAGCAGCCAAGACGGTGGCCCGGGAGTTGGGTACGAGCAGTACTTC	CASSQDGGPGVGYEQYF
TRBJ2-1	once	TRBD1	TRBV6-5	TGTGCCAGCAGTTACTCGGGACAGGGGTTCTACAATGAGCAGTTCTTC	CASSYSGQGFYNEQFF
TRBJ2-5	NA	NA	TRBV7-7	TGTGCTAGCAGCCAAGGGGCGACCCAAGAGACCCAGTACTTC	CASSQGATQETQYF
TRBJ2-7	NA	TRBD2	TRBV6-5	TGTGCCAGCAGTGAGACTAGCGGGGCCTACGAGCAGTACTTC	CASSETSGAYEQYF
TRBJ2-6	NA	NA	TRBV7-3	TGTGCCAGCAGCCAAGGGGGGTCTGGGGCCAACGTCCTGACTTTC	CASSQGGSGANVLTF
TRBJ2-5	NA	NA	TRBV2	TGTGCCAGCAGTGAAGCGCTTAGGGGGACCCAGTACTTC	CASSEALRGTQYF
TRBJ2-7	NA	TRBD1	TRBV27	TGTGCCACCCGACAGGGGGCGGCCAACGAGCAGTACTTC	CATRQGAANEQYF
TRBJ1-1	once	TRBD1	TRBV13	TGTGCCAGCAGCTTTCTCACCGGGACAGACGAATCCCTGGAAGCTTTCTTT	CASSFLTGTDESLEAFF
TRBJ2-7	few	NA	TRBV7-2	TGTGCCAGCAGTTGGACAGCATCCTACGAGCAGTACTTC	CASSWTASYEQYF
TRBJ1-2	NA	NA	TRBV5-6	TGTGCCAGCAGCTTGGGGACGAGTTTGAAGCTCTTC	CASSLGTSLKLF
TRBJ2-7	NA	NA	TRBV28	TGTGCCAGCTCCCGGACGGCGAGCTCCTACGAGCAGTACTTC	CASSRTASSYEQYF
TRBJ2-1	NA	TRBD1	TRBV5-1	TGCGCCAGCAGCCGGGACAGGGGGCATGAGCAGTTCTTC	CASSRDRGHEQFF
TRBJ1-1	NA	NA	TRBV7-3	TGTGCCAGCAGCTTAGACGTGAACACTGGACCTTTCTTT	CASSLDVNTGPFF
TRBJ2-7	NA	TRBD2	TRBV4-1	TGCGCCAGCAGCCGTTTATCGGGAGGGCTCGACGAGCAGTACTTC	CASSRLSGGLDEQYF
TRBJ2-7	NA	NA	TRBV7-9	TGTGCCAGCAGCTTAGTAGGGGTATGGTCCTACGAGCAGTACTTC	CASSLVGVWSYEQYF
TRBJ2-1	NA	TRBD2	TRBV7-9	TGTGCCAGCAGCCACCCCTTGGCGGGAGTGTCCATTTCCTACAATGAGCAGTTCTTC	CASSHPLAGVSISYNEQFF
TRBJ1-1	NA	TRBD1	TRBV7-6	TGTGCCAGCAGCTTAACCCCCGACAGGGGGAACACTGAAGCTTTCTTT	CASSLTPDRGNTEAFF
TRBJ1-1	NA	TRBD1	TRBV7-9	TGTGCCAGCAGCATTAAGCTTGCCGGGACAGGAGGCGGCACTGAAGCTTTCTTT	CASSIKLAGTGGGTEAFF
TRBJ2-1	NA	NA	TRBV7-9	TGTGCCAGCAGCACTAACATCAATGAGCAGTTCTTC	CASSTNINEQFF
TRBJ2-5	NA	NA	TRBV28	TGTGCCAGCAGCTTGGAGGAGGGCCAGTACTTC	CASSLEEGQYF
TRBJ1-5	NA	TRBD1	TRBV7-2	TGTGCCAGCAGCTTATGGCCCGGTGCTCCGGGACAGGGGTGTCAGCCCCAGCATTTT	CASSLWPGAPGQGCQPQHF
TRBJ1-1	once	TRBD1	TRBV27	TGTGCCAGCCGGAAGGACAGGATGAACACTGAAGCTTTCTTT	CASRKDRMNTEAFF
TRBJ2-7	once	NA	TRBV7-6	TGTGCCAGCAGCACCGGGACCCGCTCCTACGAGCAGTACTTC	CASSTGTRSYEQYF
TRBJ2-5	NA	NA	TRBV6-5	TGTGCCAGCACCTTCTTAGAGACCCAGTACTTC	CASTFLETQYF
TRBJ1-1	NA	TRBD1	TRBV29-1	TGCAGCGTTGAAGGCACAGGGGCTGAAGCTTTCTTT	CSVEGTGAEAFF
TRBJ1-1	few	NA	TRBV28	TGTGCCAGCAGAAAGGGGGTCACTGAAGCTTTCTTT	CASRKGVTEAFF
TRBJ1-5	NA	NA	TRBV4-1	TGCGCCAGCAGCCAAGAATCAGCCATCAGCAATCAGCCCCAGCATTTT	CASSQESAISNQPQHF
TRBJ2-1	NA	TRBD1	TRBV28	TGTGACGCCCGGGAAGGGGGCAGGGGAAATGAGCAGTTCTTC	CDAREGGRGNEQFF